A selection of T cell receptor beta chains follows, all from one sample in a study of cytomegalovirus exposure and HLA in healthy donors. Clones were sequenced by immunoSEQ multiplex PCR, and TCRdb holds only the in-frame ones, with some missing. Of tens of thousands of clones listed, around 70% are singletons. The sample comprised PBMCs. Source of these receptors: a woman in her fifties or sixties in good health and CMV-seropositive. Each CDR3 is given with its conserved first and last residue. A D gene is named only where the DNA matches it firmly. The size of a clone is reported for some rows only, either as once, few or many, or as a class for expanded clones.

few	TRBJ1-1	TRBV30	.	TGTGCCTGGACTCCTGGCGGGGGATGGGGCACTGAAGCTTTCTTT	CAWTPGGGWGTEAFF
.	TRBJ2-5	TRBV7-9	.	TGTGCCAGCAGCTTAGGTGTGGCAGAGAGGGAGACCCAGTACTTC	CASSLGVAERETQYF
.	TRBJ2-2	TRBV2	TRBD1	TGTGCCAGCAGAATAACAGGGGGCTTCGGGGAGCTGTTTTTT	CASRITGGFGELFF
.	TRBJ2-7	TRBV28	TRBD2	TGTGCCAGCAGTTTCTTTCTAGCGGAAAACTACGAGCAGTACTTC	CASSFFLAENYEQYF
.	TRBJ2-3	TRBV6-1	.	TGTGCCAGCAGTGGACCCCGACTATCTGGGTCTACAGATACGCAGTATTTT	CASSGPRLSGSTDTQYF
few	TRBJ2-1	TRBV7-8	.	TGTGCCAGCAGCTTAGACAGAAGCTCCTACAATGAGCAGTTCTTC	CASSLDRSSYNEQFF
.	TRBJ2-5	TRBV2	TRBD1	TGTGCCAGCAGCCGCCGGACAGGGGGGGAGACCCAGTACTTC	CASSRRTGGETQYF
.	TRBJ2-6	TRBV4-1	.	TGCGCCAGCAGCCTACAGGGAACTGGGGCCAACGTCCTGACTTTC	CASSLQGTGANVLTF
.	TRBJ2-5	TRBV5-4	.	TGTGCCAGCAGCGCCAGGACAGTGTCGGGAGAGACCCAGTACTTC	CASSARTVSGETQYF
few	TRBJ1-2	TRBV16	.	TGTGCCAGCAGCCTAGACAGTTATGGCTACACCTTC	CASSLDSYGYTF
.	TRBJ1-3	TRBV6-1	.	TGTGCCACCAGTGGGGCCTCTGGAAACACCATATATTTT	CATSGASGNTIYF
.	TRBJ2-5	TRBV6-6	.	TGTGCCAGCAGTTATCGCGTAGAGACCCAGTACTTC	CASSYRVETQYF
few	TRBJ2-5	TRBV27	.	TGTGCCAGCAGTTTATCAGTGGCAGGGCGAGAGACCCAGTACTTC	CASSLSVAGRETQYF
.	TRBJ2-1	TRBV29-1	TRBD2	TGCAGCGTCGGGACTAGCGGCTCATTTAGCTCCTACAATGAGCAGTTCTTC	CSVGTSGSFSSYNEQFF
.	TRBJ2-7	TRBV29-1	TRBD1	TGCAGCGTCCAAAAGACAGGGGGCGCCTACGAGCAGTACTTC	CSVQKTGGAYEQYF
once	TRBJ2-7	TRBV7-9	.	TGTTCCAGCAGCTTTCTAGCCCCCTACGAGCAGTACTTC	CSSSFLAPYEQYF
.	TRBJ1-5	TRBV7-8	.	TGTGCCAGCAGCTTAGATTATGCGGCCAATCAGCCCCAGCATTTT	CASSLDYAANQPQHF
.	TRBJ1-1	TRBV28	.	TGTGCCAGTCAGGGTTATGCTGAAGCTTTCTTT	CASQGYAEAFF
.	TRBJ2-7	TRBV7-8	.	TGTGCCAGCAGCTTAGCCGACGGGAACTCCTACGAGCAGTACTTC	CASSLADGNSYEQYF
.	TRBJ1-1	TRBV5-1	TRBD1	TGCGCCAGCAGCTTAGCCGGGACAGAAAACACTGAAGCTTTCTTT	CASSLAGTENTEAFF
.	TRBJ2-1	TRBV19	TRBD2	TGTGCCAGTAGTTTAAGACTAGCGGGAGGGAATAGCTACAATGAGCAGTTCTTC	CASSLRLAGGNSYNEQFF
.	TRBJ2-2	TRBV11-3	.	TGTGCCAGCAGCCTATGGCGGTCCGGGGAGCTGTTTTTT	CASSLWRSGELFF
.	TRBJ2-7	TRBV5-4	TRBD2	TGTGCCAGCAGCTTTAGCGGGCTTACCTACGAGCAGTACTTC	CASSFSGLTYEQYF
few	TRBJ2-1	TRBV19	TRBD1	TGTGCCAGTAGTCAGTGGACAGGGCGAAATGAGCAGTTCTTC	CASSQWTGRNEQFF
.	TRBJ2-5	TRBV18	.	TGTGCCAGCTCACCACCGGTAGCAGTAGCCCAAGAGACCCAGTACTTC	CASSPPVAVAQETQYF
.	TRBJ2-7	TRBV7-2	.	TGTGCCAGCAGCTTCGGGTCCTACGAGCAGTACTTC	CASSFGSYEQYF
.	TRBJ1-2	TRBV7-9	TRBD1	TGTGCCAGCAGCCCAGCGAGGGGGCTGGGTGGCTACACCTTC	CASSPARGLGGYTF
.	TRBJ2-2	TRBV5-6	.	TGTGCCAGCAGCTTGTTGAGATCAGGGGATACCACCGGGGAGCTGTTTTTT	CASSLLRSGDTTGELFF
.	TRBJ2-1	TRBV11-2	.	TGTGCCAGCAGCTTAGATAGAGCGGGTGAGCAGTTCTTC	CASSLDRAGEQFF
.	TRBJ2-1	TRBV4-1	TRBD2	TGCGCCAGCAGCCGCGGGACATTGGGCATAGCGGGAAGGAATGAGCAGTTCTTC	CASSRGTLGIAGRNEQFF
few	TRBJ2-5	TRBV11-3	TRBD2	TGTGCCAGCAGCCCCGGGGGGGGAGGCCAAGAGACCCAGTACTTC	CASSPGGGGQETQYF
.	TRBJ1-3	TRBV10-3	.	TGTGCCATCAGCTGGGGGACACCCCCGGCAGACACCATATATTTT	CAISWGTPPADTIYF
.	TRBJ1-3	TRBV28	TRBD1	TGTGCCAGCAGCCCAAGACAGGGGGCCTCTGGAAACACCATATATTTT	CASSPRQGASGNTIYF
.	TRBJ1-3	TRBV4-1	TRBD1	TGCGCCAGCAGCCAAGAACAGGGGGCCCGAAACACCATATATTTT	CASSQEQGARNTIYF
.	TRBJ1-4	TRBV18	.	TGTGCCAGCTCACCAGTAACAGACGATAATGAAAAACTGTTTTTT	CASSPVTDDNEKLFF
.	TRBJ2-2	TRBV28	.	TGTGCCAGCAGTCCGGGGGTCACCGGGGAGCTGTTTTTT	CASSPGVTGELFF
.	TRBJ2-1	TRBV20-1	.	TGCAGCCCGCGGCTAGCGTCTGAGCAGTTCTTC	CSPRLASEQFF
once	TRBJ1-2	TRBV7-9	.	TGTGCCAGCAGCTTGGGTCTGGAGGTTCCCTATGGCTACACCTTC	CASSLGLEVPYGYTF
few	TRBJ2-1	TRBV5-6	TRBD1	TGTGCCAGCAGCCCTGGGACAGGGAGGGTCTCGTACAATGAGCAGTTCTTC	CASSPGTGRVSYNEQFF
.	TRBJ1-1	TRBV9	.	TGTGCCAGCAGCGTAGCCGGGACATCCAACACTGAAGCTTTCTTT	CASSVAGTSNTEAFF
.	TRBJ2-3	TRBV27	.	TGTGCCAGCAGTTCCAGACAGGGACTCACAGATACGCAGTATTTT	CASSSRQGLTDTQYF
.	TRBJ2-5	TRBV10-3	.	TGTGCCATCAGTGAGGAGGAGGGGTTTGGAGAGACCCAGTACTTC	CAISEEEGFGETQYF
.	TRBJ1-2	TRBV28	.	TGTGCCAGCAGTACCGGAGGACGGGCCAACTATGGCTACACCTTC	CASSTGGRANYGYTF
.	TRBJ2-5	TRBV4-3	.	TGCGCCAGCAGCCAAGAATCTAACCGGCGGGAGACCCAGTACTTC	CASSQESNRRETQYF
.	TRBJ1-1	TRBV6-1	.	TGTACCAGCAGTGTCAGGGTAGAGGCTGAAGCTTTCTTT	CTSSVRVEAEAFF
.	TRBJ2-1	TRBV7-2	.	TGTGCCAGCAGCCCCACCGGGGGGCGATACAATGAGCAGTTCTTC	CASSPTGGRYNEQFF
few	TRBJ1-2	TRBV7-9	.	TGTGCCAGCAGCTTCGGAGGGGCATATGGCTACACCTTC	CASSFGGAYGYTF
.	TRBJ1-3	TRBV28	.	TGTGCCAGCGCAAAGGGAGCAGGAAACACCATATATTTT	CASAKGAGNTIYF
few	TRBJ2-3	TRBV7-2	.	TGTGCCAGCAGCTTCCAACTAGTAACAGATACGCAGTATTTT	CASSFQLVTDTQYF
.	TRBJ2-7	TRBV6-1	TRBD1	TGTGCCAGCAGTGTGGGACAGAACTACGAGCAGTACTTC	CASSVGQNYEQYF
few	TRBJ2-7	TRBV4-1	.	TGCGCCAGCAGCCAACCCCGTCTGGGCAGGGGCTACGAGCAGTACTTC	CASSQPRLGRGYEQYF
.	TRBJ1-1	TRBV28	TRBD1	TGTGCCAGCCGTCTTGTTGGACAGGGCTCTGAAGCTTTCTTT	CASRLVGQGSEAFF
.	TRBJ2-7	TRBV4-2	TRBD2	TGTGCCAGCAGCCGAGGGACTAGCGGGATCTCCTACGAGCAGTACTTC	CASSRGTSGISYEQYF
.	TRBJ2-6	TRBV4-2	.	TGTGCCAGCAGCCTCCGGGTCGACTCTGGGGCCAACGTCCTGACTTTC	CASSLRVDSGANVLTF